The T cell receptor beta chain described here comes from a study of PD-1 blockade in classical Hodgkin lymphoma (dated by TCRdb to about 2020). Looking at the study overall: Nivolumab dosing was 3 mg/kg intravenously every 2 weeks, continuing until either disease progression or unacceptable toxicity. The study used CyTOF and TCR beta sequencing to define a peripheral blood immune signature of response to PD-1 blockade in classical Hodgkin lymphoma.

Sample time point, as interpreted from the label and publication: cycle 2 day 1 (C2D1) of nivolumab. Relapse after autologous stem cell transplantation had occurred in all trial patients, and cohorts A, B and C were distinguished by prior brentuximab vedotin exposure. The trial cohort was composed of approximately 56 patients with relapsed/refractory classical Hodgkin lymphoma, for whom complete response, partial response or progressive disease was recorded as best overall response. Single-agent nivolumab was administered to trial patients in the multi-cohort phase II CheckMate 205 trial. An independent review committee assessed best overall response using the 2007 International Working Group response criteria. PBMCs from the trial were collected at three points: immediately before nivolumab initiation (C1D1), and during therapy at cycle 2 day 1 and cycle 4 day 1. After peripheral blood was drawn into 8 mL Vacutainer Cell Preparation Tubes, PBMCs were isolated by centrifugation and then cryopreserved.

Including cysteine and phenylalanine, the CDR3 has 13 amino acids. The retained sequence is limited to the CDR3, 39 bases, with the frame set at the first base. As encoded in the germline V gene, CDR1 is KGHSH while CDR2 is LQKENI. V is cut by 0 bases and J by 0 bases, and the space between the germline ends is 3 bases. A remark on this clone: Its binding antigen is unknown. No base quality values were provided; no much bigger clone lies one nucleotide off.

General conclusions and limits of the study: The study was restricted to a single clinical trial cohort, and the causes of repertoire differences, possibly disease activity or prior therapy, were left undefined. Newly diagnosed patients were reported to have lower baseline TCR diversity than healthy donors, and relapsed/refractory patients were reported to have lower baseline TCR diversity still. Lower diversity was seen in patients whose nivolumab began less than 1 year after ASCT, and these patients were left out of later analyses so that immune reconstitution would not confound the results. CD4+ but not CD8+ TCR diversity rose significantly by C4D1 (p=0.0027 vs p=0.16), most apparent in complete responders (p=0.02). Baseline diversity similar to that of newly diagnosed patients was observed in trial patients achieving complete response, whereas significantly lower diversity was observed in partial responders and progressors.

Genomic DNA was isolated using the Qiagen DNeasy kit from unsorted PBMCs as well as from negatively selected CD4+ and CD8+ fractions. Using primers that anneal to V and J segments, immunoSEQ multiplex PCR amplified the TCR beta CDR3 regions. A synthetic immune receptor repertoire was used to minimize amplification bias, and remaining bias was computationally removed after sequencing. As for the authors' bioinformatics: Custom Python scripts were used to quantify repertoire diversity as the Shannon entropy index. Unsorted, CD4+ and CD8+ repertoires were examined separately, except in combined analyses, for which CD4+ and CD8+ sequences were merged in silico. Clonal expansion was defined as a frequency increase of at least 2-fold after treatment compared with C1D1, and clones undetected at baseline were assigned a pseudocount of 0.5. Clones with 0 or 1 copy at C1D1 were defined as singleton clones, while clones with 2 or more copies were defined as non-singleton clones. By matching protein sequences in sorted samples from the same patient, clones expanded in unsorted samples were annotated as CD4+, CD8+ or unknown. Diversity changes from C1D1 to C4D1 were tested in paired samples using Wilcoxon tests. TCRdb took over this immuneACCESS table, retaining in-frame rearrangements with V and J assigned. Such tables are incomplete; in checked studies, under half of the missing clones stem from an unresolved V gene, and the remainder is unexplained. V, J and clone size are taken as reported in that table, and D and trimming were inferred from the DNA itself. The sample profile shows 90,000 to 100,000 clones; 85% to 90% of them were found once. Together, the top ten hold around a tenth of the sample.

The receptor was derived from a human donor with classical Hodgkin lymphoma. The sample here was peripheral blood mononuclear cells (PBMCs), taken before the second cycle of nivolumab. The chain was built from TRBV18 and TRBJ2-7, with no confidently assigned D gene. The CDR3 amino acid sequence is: CASSPPSSYEQYF. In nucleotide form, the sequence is TGTGCCAGCTCACCACCTAGCTCCTACGAGCAGTACTTC.